Each of the 31 T cell receptor beta chains below was sequenced from the same sample in a study of control samples from healthy donors and cancer patients. Using immunoSEQ multiplex PCR, the repertoire was profiled, and TCRdb retains in-frame clones only, with some absent. The data contain 260,000 or so clones, around 79% of them seen just once; the ten biggest clones take up less than 15%. Sample: PBMCs. The receptors stem from a woman aged 55-70 years with lung cancer.

The rearrangement links TRBV2 to TRBJ1-1; D gene ambiguous. The V gene's germline CDR1 is SNHLY and CDR2 FYNNEI. V shed 5 bases and J shed 9 bases, with 13 bases lying between them. This CDR3 has 12 residues. The CDR3, as DNA: TGTGCCAGCAGTAACATAGAGGGCAAAGCTTTCTTT. This codes for CASSNIEGKAFF.

This clone occurred once. V and J are TRBV4-1 and TRBJ1-2; D unclear. Trimming removed 0 bases at V and 7 bases at J, with 15 bases between. This CDR3 has 15 amino acids. Per the germline V gene, CDR1 is MGHRA and CDR2 is YSYEKL. The CDR3, as DNA: TGCGCCAGCAGCCAAGAGGGCTCTCTGCGGGGTGGCTACACCTTC. Its protein product is CASSQEGSLRGGYTF.

V and J are TRBV19 and TRBJ1-3; D not resolved. Germline V gives CDR1 LNHDA, CDR2 SQIVND (reference sequence). This CDR3 has 16 residues. Trimming took off 6 bases at V and 0 bases at J, with 15 bases between the two ends. The CDR3 here is CASSPAAWGSGNTIYF. CDR3 DNA: TGTGCCAGTAGCCCTGCGGCGTGGGGCTCTGGAAACACCATATATTTT.

The chain recombines TRBV6-5 with TRBJ2-3; TRBD2 matches 7 bases. Losses at the gene ends were 5 bases for V and 4 bases for J; bases not matched to a gene: 6. The CDR3 spans 14 residues. The germline V gene has CDR1 MNHEY and CDR2 SVGAGI. The CDR3 region is CASSLGGGADTQYF. CDR3 DNA sequence: TGTGCCAGCAGTCTCGGCGGGGGAGCAGATACGCAGTATTTT.

The chain combines TRBV10-2 with TRBJ2-2, with TRBD1 as a possible D gene (5 bases). The V end lost 8 bases, the J end lost 3 bases, and 13 bases lay between the germline ends. Germline values: CDR1 WSHSY, CDR2 SAAADI. The CDR3 is 14 residues long. Here the CDR3 reads CASYRDRYTGELFF. The CDR3 coding sequence is TGCGCCAGCTACCGAGACAGATACACCGGGGAGCTGTTTTTT.

This clone was detected once. The rearrangement links TRBV6-1 to TRBJ2-2, with 12 positions matching TRBD2. Losses at the gene ends were 4 bases for V and 4 bases for J; bases not matched to a gene: 7. The CDR3 consists of 17 residues. The germline gives CDR1 MNHNS, CDR2 SASEGT. CDR3 bases: TGTGCCAGCAGTGGGCTAGCGGGGGGGCCGGGCACCGGGGAGCTGTTTTTT. Encoded protein: CASSGLAGGPGTGELFF.

The chain couples TRBV10-3 to TRBJ2-5, with D possibly TRBD2 on 5 matching bases. This CDR3 comprises 13 residues. Looked up from germline, CDR1 is ENHRY and CDR2 is SYGVKD. V lost 4 bases to trimming and J lost 5 bases, with 11 bases between them. The CDR3 DNA follows: TGTGCCATCAGTGCCGGGGAAGAGGAGACCCAGTACTTC. Its protein product is CAISAGEEETQYF.

The chain carries TRBV6-1 and TRBJ2-6; tentatively, D is TRBD2 (6 bases). V lost 3 bases, J lost 0 bases, and 21 bases lay in between. From germline, CDR1 is MNHNS and CDR2 SASEGT. The CDR3 sequence is 20 residues long. CDR3 amino acids: CASSDPGGVNMSSGANVLTF. CDR3 coding DNA: TGTGCCAGCAGTGATCCCGGAGGGGTCAATATGAGCTCTGGGGCCAACGTCCTGACTTTC.

This clone was recorded once. The CDR3, as DNA: TGTGCCAGCAGCCCCAGTGACAGGGGGCAAGTCTATGGCTACACCTTC. Its translation: CASSPSDRGQVYGYTF. The V call is TRBV7-6, the J call TRBJ1-2; TRBD1 aligns across 10 bases. Germline CDR1 is SGHVS and CDR2 is FNYEAQ. CDR3 length equals 16 residues. Trimming took 5 bases from V and 4 from J; bases not matched to a gene: 10. The whole variable domain, remainder taken from reference TRBV7-6 and TRBJ1-2, is GAGVSQSPRYKVTKRGQDVALRCDPISGHVSLYWYRQALGQGPEFLTYFNYEAQQDKSGLPNDRFSAERPEGSISTLTIQRTEQRDSAMYRCASSPSDRGQVYGYTFGSGTRLTVV.

This clone appeared many times. The chain carries TRBV28 and TRBJ2-7, with 14 bases lining up with TRBD2. V dropped 6 bases and J dropped 6; count of bases not matched to a gene: 4. CDR1 and CDR2 from the germline V gene are MDHEN and SYDVKM. The CDR3 consists of 14 residues. The CDR3 DNA reads as TGTGCCAGCAGCCCGGGACTAGCGGGAGCCGAGCAGTACTTC. It yields the protein CASSPGLAGAEQYF.

This chain uses TRBV9 with TRBJ1-2; tentative D call: TRBD1 (5 bases). V lost 0 bases, J lost 3 bases, and 12 bases lay in between. This CDR3 is built from 15 residues. Per the germline V gene, CDR1 is SGDLS and CDR2 is YYNGEE. The CDR3 bases are TGTGCCAGCAGCGTAGCCACAGGTCGGGACTATGGCTACACCTTC. Translating gives CASSVATGRDYGYTF.

The chain employs TRBV6-5 and TRBJ1-6; the D is unclear. CDR1 is MNHEY, CDR2 SVGAGI, per germline. The CDR3 contains 14 residues. The V gene lost 7 bases and the J gene lost 7 bases, with 14 bases spanning the gap. This CDR3 reads CASTPDTTNSPLHF. CDR3 coding DNA: TGTGCCAGCACTCCCGACACGACGAATTCACCCCTCCACTTT.

This clone was found once. V usage is TRBV6-1 and J usage is TRBJ1-2; a weak D match, TRBD1 (6 bases). Trimming shortened V by 3 bases and J by 2 bases, and 13 bases separated the two germline ends. This CDR3 spans 15 amino acids. Germline V gives CDR1 MNHNS, CDR2 SASEGT. The CDR3 DNA sequence: TGTGCCAGCAGTGAGGCAGGGGTTTTAAACTATGGCTACACCTTC. Encoded protein: CASSEAGVLNYGYTF.

The count of this clone is one. V and J are TRBV28 and TRBJ1-2, with 10 bases that match TRBD1. Trimming at V came to 3 bases and at J to 7 bases, leaving 5 bases not matched to a gene. Germline lookup yields CDR1 MDHEN and CDR2 SYDVKM. This CDR3 has 14 residues. Here the CDR3 DNA reads TGTGCCAGCAGTTTCCGGGACAGGGGTTCTGGCTACACCTTC. Protein: CASSFRDRGSGYTF.

V and J are TRBV28 and TRBJ2-3; D ambiguous. Germline CDR1 reads MDHEN; CDR2 reads SYDVKM. The CDR3 has 12 amino acids. V was cut by 5 bases and J by 3 bases, with 6 bases left in between. The CDR3 sequence: CASSPYTDTQYF. CDR3 coding DNA: TGTGCCAGCAGTCCCTATACAGATACGCAGTATTTT.

The genes are TRBV29-1 and TRBJ1-2, with TRBD1 matching over 9 bases. Germline V gene lookup returns CDR1 SQVTM and CDR2 ANQGSEA. The ends lost 7 bases at V and 0 bases at J; junction bases unmatched: 6. This CDR3 is 14 amino acids long. CDR3 sequence: CSAGQGGANYGYTF. The CDR3 DNA follows: TGCAGCGCGGGACAGGGTGGCGCTAACTATGGCTACACCTTC.

V gene TRBV7-3 combines with J gene TRBJ2-4; D may be TRBD1 (6 bases). This CDR3 is built from 15 residues. With 1 base removed from V and 5 bases from J, the gap between germline ends came to 12 bases. The V gene's germline CDR1 is SGHTA and CDR2 FQGTGA. CDR3 coding DNA: TGTGCCAGCAGCTTAAATGCAGGGGCTGAAAACATTCAGTACTTC. Translation gives CASSLNAGAENIQYF.

The V gene is TRBV5-6, the J gene TRBJ2-5, with D unresolved. V lost 4 bases and J 0 bases, leaving 13 bases between the germline ends. Germline values: CDR1 SGHDT, CDR2 YYEEEE. This CDR3 contains 15 residues. CDR3 in amino acids: CASSAMSADQETQYF. CDR3 nucleotides: TGTGCCAGCAGCGCAATGTCAGCAGACCAAGAGACCCAGTACTTC.

This clone has a single count. J is TRBJ2-3 and V is TRBV6-5, with D possibly matching TRBD1 (5 bases). V was clipped by 0 bases and J by 4 bases, with 11 bases between them. This CDR3 spans 15 amino acids. The germline gives CDR1 MNHEY, CDR2 SVGAGI. Here the CDR3 reads CASSYSRVGPDTQYF. The CDR3 bases are TGTGCCAGCAGTTACTCCAGGGTCGGGCCAGATACGCAGTATTTT.

This CDR3 reads CASSLGWAGRNTEAFF. The DNA for the CDR3 is TGTGCCAGCAGCTTAGGGTGGGCAGGCAGGAACACTGAAGCTTTCTTT. The chain combines TRBV5-4 with TRBJ1-1; D not resolved. Germline V gene sequence: CDR1 SGHNT, CDR2 YYREEE (reference sequence). The CDR3 runs 16 residues. The germline V and J ends were trimmed by 2 bases and 1 base, with 15 bases remaining between them.

V usage is TRBV7-2 and J usage is TRBJ1-3; a weak D match, TRBD1 (5 bases). Trimming shortened V by 5 bases and J by 0 bases, and 14 bases separated the two germline ends. The CDR3 is 16 amino acids. Germline loops: CDR1 SGHTA, CDR2 FQGNSA. CDR3 DNA: TGTGCCAGCAGCGTAGGAGCGGGGCGCTCTGGAAACACCATATATTTT. The encoded protein is CASSVGAGRSGNTIYF. The whole variable domain, remainder taken from reference TRBV7-2 and TRBJ1-3, is GAGVSQSPSNKVTEKGKDVELRCDPISGHTALYWYRQSLGQGLEFLIYFQGNSAPDKSGLPSDRFSAERTGGSVSTLTIQRTQQEDSAVYLCASSVGAGRSGNTIYFGEGSWLTVV.

This clone was detected only a few times. This chain links TRBV10-2 with TRBJ1-1; TRBD1 matches 8 bases. The V segment lost 6 bases and the J segment 7 bases; nucleotides outside the gene matches: 4. The CDR3 covers 12 residues. CDR1 is WSHSY and CDR2 is SAAADI in the germline V gene. Here the CDR3 reads CASRGTGLEAFF. DNA for the CDR3: TGCGCCAGCAGGGGGACAGGCCTTGAAGCTTTCTTT.

The CDR3 protein is CATSRGEAGFGSPLHF. The DNA of the CDR3 is TGTGCCACCAGCAGAGGGGAGGCAGGGTTCGGGTCACCCCTCCACTTT. The chain carries TRBV15 and TRBJ1-6; D is possibly TRBD1 (5 bases). CDR1 is LNHNV and CDR2 is YYDKDF in the germline V gene (reference sequence). Trimming shortened V by 1 base and J by 10 bases, and 17 bases separated the two germline ends. The CDR3 has 16 amino acids. The full variable domain, in which reference TRBV15 and TRBJ1-6 provide the parts outside the CDR3, is DAMVIQNPRYQVTQFGKPVTLSCSQTLNHNVMYWYQQKSSQAPKLLFHYYDKDFNNEADTPDNFQSRRPNTSFCFLDIRSPGLGDTAMYLCATSRGEAGFGSPLHFGNGTRLTVT.

This chain joins TRBV27 and TRBJ1-2; 7 nucleotides line up with TRBD1. Germline CDR1 reads MNHEY; CDR2 reads SMNVEV (reference sequence). Trimming took 3 bases from V and 3 from J; bases not matched to a gene: 1. The CDR3 contains 13 residues. CDR3 sequence (DNA): TGTGCCAGCAGTTTTGACAGGGACTATGGCTACACCTTC. Its translation is CASSFDRDYGYTF.

In its sample, this clone was seen many times. This rearrangement joins TRBV6-4 to TRBJ2-2, with D unresolved. Germline V gives CDR1 MRHNA, CDR2 SNTAGT. V was pared by 4 bases and J by 6 bases, with 9 bases between. The CDR3 is 13 amino acids. The CDR3 here is CASSVGIPGELFF. CDR3 coding DNA: TGTGCCAGCAGTGTAGGGATACCCGGGGAGCTGTTTTTT.

In this sample, this clone turned up a few times. The chain couples TRBV30 to TRBJ1-4; 9 positions agree with TRBD1. Trimming removed 3 bases from V and 7 bases from J; junction bases left unmatched: 9. CDR1 is GTSNPN and CDR2 is SVGIG in the germline V gene (reference sequence). CDR3 size: 15 residues. DNA for the CDR3: TGTGCCTGGAGACCACAGACAGGGGGTGGTGAAAAACTGTTTTTT. Encoded protein: CAWRPQTGGGEKLFF.

The V call is TRBV27, the J call TRBJ1-4; possible D gene TRBD1, 5 bases. CDR1 and CDR2 (germline): MNHEY, SMNVEV (reference sequence). CDR3 length: 15 amino acids. Trimming took 0 bases from V and 8 from J, leaving 13 bases between them. The CDR3 DNA is TGTGCCAGCAGTTTATCGAGCAGGGTTGGCGAAAAACTGTTTTTT. It is translated as CASSLSSRVGEKLFF.

J is TRBJ2-7 and V is TRBV6-4; possibly TRBD1 for D (6 bases). V was clipped by 7 bases and J by 0 bases, with 16 bases between them. This CDR3 is 15 amino acids long. Germline V gene sequence: CDR1 MRHNA, CDR2 SNTAGT. This chain's CDR3 is CASTSHRASSYEQYF. Written as DNA, the CDR3 is TGTGCCAGCACTTCCCACAGGGCCTCCTCCTACGAGCAGTACTTC.

The chain employs TRBV2 and TRBJ2-3, with D unclear. The CDR3 consists of 14 residues. With 2 bases removed from V and 0 bases from J, the gap between germline ends came to 6 bases. Germline V lookup: CDR1 SNHLY, CDR2 FYNNEI. The chain's CDR3 is CASSELGSTDTQYF. The DNA of the CDR3 is TGTGCCAGCAGTGAATTGGGTAGCACAGATACGCAGTATTTT. Full variable domain (rest looked up from reference TRBV2 and TRBJ2-3): EPEVTQTPSHQVTQMGQEVILRCVPISNHLYFYWYRQILGQKVEFLVSFYNNEISEKSEIFDDQFSVERPDGSNFTLKIRSTKLEDSAMYFCASSELGSTDTQYFGPGTRLTVL.

The chain employs TRBV27 and TRBJ1-4; weak D call: TRBD1 (6 bases). This CDR3 spans 13 amino acids. Germline V gene data show CDR1 as MNHEY and CDR2 as SMNVEV (reference sequence). Trimming took 6 bases from V and 5 from J, leaving 10 bases between them. The CDR3 sequence is CASSNRANEKLFF. CDR3 DNA sequence: TGTGCCAGCAGCAACAGGGCAAATGAAAAACTGTTTTTT.

The J gene is TRBJ1-5, the V gene TRBV2; D ambiguous. CDR1 is SNHLY, CDR2 FYNNEI, per germline. This CDR3 has 14 residues. The ends were cut back, 7 bases at V and 5 bases at J, with 15 bases in the middle. This CDR3 reads CASTAETLYQPQHF. CDR3 coding DNA: TGTGCCAGCACCGCGGAGACACTTTATCAGCCCCAGCATTTT.